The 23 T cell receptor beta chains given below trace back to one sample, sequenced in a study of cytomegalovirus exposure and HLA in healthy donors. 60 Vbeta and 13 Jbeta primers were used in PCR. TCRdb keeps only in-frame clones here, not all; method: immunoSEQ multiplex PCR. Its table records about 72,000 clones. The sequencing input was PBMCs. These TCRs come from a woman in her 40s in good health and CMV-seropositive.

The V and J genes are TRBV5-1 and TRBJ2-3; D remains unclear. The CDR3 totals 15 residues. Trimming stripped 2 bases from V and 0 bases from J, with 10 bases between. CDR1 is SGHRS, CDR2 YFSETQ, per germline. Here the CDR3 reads CASSLFTASTDTQYF. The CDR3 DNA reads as TGCGCCAGCAGCTTATTTACAGCTAGCACAGATACGCAGTATTTT.

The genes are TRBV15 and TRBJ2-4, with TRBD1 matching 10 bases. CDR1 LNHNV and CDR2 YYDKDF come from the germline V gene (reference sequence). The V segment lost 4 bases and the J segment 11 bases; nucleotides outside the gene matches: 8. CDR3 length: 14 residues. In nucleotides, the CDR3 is TGTGCCACCAGCAAAGGACAGGGGGAGGGGTTTCAGTACTTC. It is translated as CATSKGQGEGFQYF.

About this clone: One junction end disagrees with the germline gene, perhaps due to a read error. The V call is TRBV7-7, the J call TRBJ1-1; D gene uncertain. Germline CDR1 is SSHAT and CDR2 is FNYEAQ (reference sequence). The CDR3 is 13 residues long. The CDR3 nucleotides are TGTGCTAGCAGCTCGGGGTTGAACACTGAAGCTTTCTTT. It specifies CASSSGLNTEAFF.

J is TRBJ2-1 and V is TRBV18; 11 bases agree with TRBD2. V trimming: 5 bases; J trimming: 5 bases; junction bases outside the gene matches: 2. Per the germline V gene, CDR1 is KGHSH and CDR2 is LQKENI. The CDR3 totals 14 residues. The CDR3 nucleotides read TGTGCCAGCTCAGGGACTAGCGGACACAATGAGCAGTTCTTC. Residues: CASSGTSGHNEQFF.

CDR3 DNA: TGTGCCAGCAGCTATCACAGGGGGGCGAACACTGAAGCTTTCTTT. Residues: CASSYHRGANTEAFF. V and J are TRBV13 and TRBJ1-1, with 8 bases identical to TRBD1. Germline trimming cut 4 bases from V and 1 base from J; bases unmatched to any gene: 5. The CDR3 loop spans 15 amino acids. The germline gives CDR1 PRHDT, CDR2 FYEKMQ (reference sequence). Complete variable domain (other parts from reference TRBV13 and TRBJ1-1): AAGVIQSPRHLIKEKRETATLKCYPIPRHDTVYWYQQGPGQDPQFLISFYEKMQSDKGSIPDRFSAQQFSDYHSELNMSSLELGDSALYFCASSYHRGANTEAFFGQGTRLTVV.

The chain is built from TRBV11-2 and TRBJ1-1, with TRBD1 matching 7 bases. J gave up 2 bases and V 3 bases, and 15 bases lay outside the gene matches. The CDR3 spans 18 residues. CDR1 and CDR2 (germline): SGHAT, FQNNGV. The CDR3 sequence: CASSFHTWDRFQNTEAFF. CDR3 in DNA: TGTGCCAGCAGCTTCCACACTTGGGACAGATTCCAAAACACTGAAGCTTTCTTT.

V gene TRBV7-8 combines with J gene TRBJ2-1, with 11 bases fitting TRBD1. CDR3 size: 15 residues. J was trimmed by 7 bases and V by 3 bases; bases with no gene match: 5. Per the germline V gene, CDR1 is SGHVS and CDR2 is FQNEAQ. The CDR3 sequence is CASSFDGTGGNEQFF. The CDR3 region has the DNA TGTGCCAGCAGCTTTGATGGGACAGGGGGAAATGAGCAGTTCTTC. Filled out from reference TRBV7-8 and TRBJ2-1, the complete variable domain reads GAGVSQSPRYKVAKRGQDVALRCDPISGHVSLFWYQQALGQGPEFLTYFQNEAQLDKSGLPSDRFFAERPEGSVSTLKIQRTQQEDSAVYLCASSFDGTGGNEQFFGPGTRLTVL.

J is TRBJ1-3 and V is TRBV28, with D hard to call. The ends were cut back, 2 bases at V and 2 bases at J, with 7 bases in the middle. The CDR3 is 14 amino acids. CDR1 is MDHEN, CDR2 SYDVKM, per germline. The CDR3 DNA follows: TGTGCCAGCAGTTTAACCGGTCCTGGAAACACCATATATTTT. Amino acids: CASSLTGPGNTIYF.

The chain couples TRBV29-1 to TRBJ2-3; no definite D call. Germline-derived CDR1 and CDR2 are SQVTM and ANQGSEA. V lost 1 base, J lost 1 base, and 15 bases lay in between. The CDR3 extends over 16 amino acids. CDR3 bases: TGCAGCGTTGAAGGGCACGCGGCGTTTGGCACAGATACGCAGTATTTT. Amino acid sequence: CSVEGHAAFGTDTQYF.

Written as DNA, the CDR3 is TGTGCCAGCAGCTTGGACAGGGGGGTCTGGTACGAGCAGTACTTC. Protein sequence: CASSLDRGVWYEQYF. The chain is built from TRBV11-2 and TRBJ2-7; 10 nucleotides align to TRBD1. V lost 3 bases and J lost 4; bases outside the gene matches: 6. The CDR3 covers 15 residues. Per germline, CDR1 SGHAT and CDR2 FQNNGV.

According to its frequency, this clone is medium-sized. The CDR3, as DNA: TGTGCCAGCAGTTACAATGAGAATCAGCCCCAGCATTTT. Its translation: CASSYNENQPQHF. The genes are TRBV6-5 and TRBJ1-5; D is undetermined. V gave up 2 bases and J gave up 4 bases, with 6 bases separating them. The CDR3 consists of 13 residues. Germline-derived CDR1 and CDR2 are MNHEY and SVGAGI.

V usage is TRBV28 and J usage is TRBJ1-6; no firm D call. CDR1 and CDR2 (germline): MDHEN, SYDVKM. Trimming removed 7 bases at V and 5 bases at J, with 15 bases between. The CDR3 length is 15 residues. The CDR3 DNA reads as TGTGCCAGCACCCCCTCCCGCGGTAATAATTCACCCCTCCACTTT. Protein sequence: CASTPSRGNNSPLHF. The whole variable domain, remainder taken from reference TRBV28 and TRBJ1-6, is DVKVTQSSRYLVKRTGEKVFLECVQDMDHENMFWYRQDPGLGLRLIYFSYDVKMKEKGDIPEGYSVSREKKERFSLILESASTNQTSMYLCASTPSRGNNSPLHFGNGTRLTVT.

CDR3 coding DNA: TGTGCCAGCAGCGTAGGGCCAACTGGGCGGGGGGCCTCCTACGAGCAGTACTTC. Its translation: CASSVGPTGRGASYEQYF. The chain has TRBV9 and TRBJ2-7; 8 bases agree with TRBD2. Germline lookup yields CDR1 SGDLS and CDR2 YYNGEE. V lost 0 bases, J lost 0 bases, and 11 bases stayed unmatched. CDR3 size: 18 residues.

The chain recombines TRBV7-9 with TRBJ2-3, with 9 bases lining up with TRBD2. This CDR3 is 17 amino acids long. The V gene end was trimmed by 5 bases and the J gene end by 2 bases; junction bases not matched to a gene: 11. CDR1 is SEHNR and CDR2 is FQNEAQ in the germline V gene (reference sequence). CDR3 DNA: TGTGCCAGCAGCCCCCGAGGGGTAGCGGGAGCCACAGATACGCAGTATTTT. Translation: CASSPRGVAGATDTQYF.

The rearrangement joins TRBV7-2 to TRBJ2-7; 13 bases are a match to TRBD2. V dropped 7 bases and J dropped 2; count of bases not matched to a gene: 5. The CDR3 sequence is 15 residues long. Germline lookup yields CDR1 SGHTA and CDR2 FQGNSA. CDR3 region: CASTQGLAGPYEQYF. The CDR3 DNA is TGTGCCAGCACCCAGGGACTAGCGGGGCCCTACGAGCAGTACTTC. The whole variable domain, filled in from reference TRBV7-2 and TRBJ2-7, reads GAGVSQSPSNKVTEKGKDVELRCDPISGHTALYWYRQSLGQGLEFLIYFQGNSAPDKSGLPSDRFSAERTGGSVSTLTIQRTQQEDSAVYLCASTQGLAGPYEQYFGPGTRLTVT.

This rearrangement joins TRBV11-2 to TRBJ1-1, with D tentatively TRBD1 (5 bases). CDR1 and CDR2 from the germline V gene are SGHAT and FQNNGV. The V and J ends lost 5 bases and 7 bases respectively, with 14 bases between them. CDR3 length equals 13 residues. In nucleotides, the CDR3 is TGTGCCAGCAGCAAGGAGGGGTCAGTTGAAGCTTTCTTT. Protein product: CASSKEGSVEAFF.

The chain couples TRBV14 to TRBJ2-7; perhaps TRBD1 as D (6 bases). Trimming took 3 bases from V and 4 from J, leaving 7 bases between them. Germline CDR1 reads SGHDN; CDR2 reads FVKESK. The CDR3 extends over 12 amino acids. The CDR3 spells CASSHTGYEQYF. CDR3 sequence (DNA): TGTGCCAGCAGCCATACAGGGTACGAGCAGTACTTC. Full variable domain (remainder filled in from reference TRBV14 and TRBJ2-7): EAGVTQFPSHSVIEKGQTVTLRCDPISGHDNLYWYRRVMGKEIKFLLHFVKESKQDESGMPNNRFLAERTGGTYSTLKVQPAELEDSGVYFCASSHTGYEQYFGPGTRLTVT.

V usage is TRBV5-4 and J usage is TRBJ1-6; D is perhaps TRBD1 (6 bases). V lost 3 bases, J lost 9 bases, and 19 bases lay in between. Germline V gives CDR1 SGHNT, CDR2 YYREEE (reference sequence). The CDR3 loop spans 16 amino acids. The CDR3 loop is CASSYPRGGGSSPLHF. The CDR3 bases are TGTGCCAGCAGCTACCCCCGGGGGGGCGGTAGTTCACCCCTCCACTTT.

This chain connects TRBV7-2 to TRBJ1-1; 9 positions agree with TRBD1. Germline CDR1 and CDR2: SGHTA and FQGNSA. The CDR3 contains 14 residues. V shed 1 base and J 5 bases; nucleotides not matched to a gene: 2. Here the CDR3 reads CASSLEGQGTEAFF. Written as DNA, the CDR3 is TGTGCCAGCAGCTTAGAGGGACAGGGAACTGAAGCTTTCTTT.

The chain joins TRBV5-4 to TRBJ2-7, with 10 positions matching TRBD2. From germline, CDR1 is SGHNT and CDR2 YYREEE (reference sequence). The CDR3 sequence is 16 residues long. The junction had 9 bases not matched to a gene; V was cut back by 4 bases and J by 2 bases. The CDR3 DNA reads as TGTGCCAGCAGCCTGGAGGCGGGACTAGCGACCTACGAGCAGTACTTC. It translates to CASSLEAGLATYEQYF.

DNA for the CDR3: TGCAGCGCTGGGGGCGTGGGGGCCGGCACAGATACGCAGTATTTT. It yields the protein CSAGGVGAGTDTQYF. The chain is built from TRBV29-1 and TRBJ2-3; a weak D match, TRBD1 (6 bases). CDR3 length: 15 amino acids. The germline gives CDR1 SQVTM, CDR2 ANQGSEA. V lost 7 bases and J 1 base, leaving 18 bases between the germline ends.

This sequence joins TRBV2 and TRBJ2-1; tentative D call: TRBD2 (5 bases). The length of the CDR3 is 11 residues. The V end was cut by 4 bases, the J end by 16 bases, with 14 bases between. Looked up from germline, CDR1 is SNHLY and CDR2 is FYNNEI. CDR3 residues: CASSVELVCFF. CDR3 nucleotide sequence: TGTGCCAGCAGTGTCGAACTAGTCTGTTTCTTC. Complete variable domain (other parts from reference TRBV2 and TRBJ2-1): EPEVTQTPSHQVTQMGQEVILRCVPISNHLYFYWYRQILGQKVEFLVSFYNNEISEKSEIFDDQFSVERPDGSNFTLKIRSTKLEDSAMYFCASSVELVCFFGPGTRLTVL.

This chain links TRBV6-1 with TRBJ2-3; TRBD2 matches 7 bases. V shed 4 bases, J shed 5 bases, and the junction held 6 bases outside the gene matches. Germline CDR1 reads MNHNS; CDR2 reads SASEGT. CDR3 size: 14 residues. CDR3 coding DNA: TGTGCCAGCAGTGGACGCGGGAGAGTAGATACGCAGTATTTT. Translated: CASSGRGRVDTQYF.